Presented here are 22 T cell receptor beta chains from one specimen sequenced in a study of T cell responses to AZD1222 COVID-19 vaccine. Profiling relied on immunoSEQ multiplex PCR, and the TCRdb table lists in-frame clones only, not all of them. This table holds about 180,000 clones, 70% to 90% found once. Source: peripheral blood, taken on day 0 of AZD1222 vaccination. These receptors all come from an adult in good health.

V usage is TRBV5-1 and J usage is TRBJ2-1, with 12 bases lining up with TRBD2. The V gene's germline CDR1 is SGHRS and CDR2 YFSETQ. The V and J ends lost 0 bases and 0 bases, in that order; junction bases with no gene match: 7. This CDR3 spans 19 amino acids. This chain's CDR3 is CASSLAMTSGRGSYNEQFF. CDR3 DNA: TGCGCCAGCAGCTTGGCCATGACTAGCGGGAGAGGCTCCTACAATGAGCAGTTCTTC. The variable domain in full, completed from reference TRBV5-1 and TRBJ2-1, reads KAGVTQTPRYLIKTRGQQVTLSCSPISGHRSVSWYQQTPGQGLQFLFEYFSETQRNKGNFPGRFSGRQFSNSRSEMNVSTLELGDSALYLCASSLAMTSGRGSYNEQFFGPGTRLTVL.

V and J are TRBV5-1 and TRBJ2-2, with D possibly TRBD2 on 5 matching bases. The germline V gene has CDR1 SGHRS and CDR2 YFSETQ. The V end was cut by 3 bases, the J end by 2 bases, with 11 bases between. The CDR3 loop spans 15 amino acids. The CDR3 region is CASSWVATNTGELFF. The DNA of the CDR3 is TGCGCCAGCAGCTGGGTAGCGACTAACACCGGGGAGCTGTTTTTT. Full variable domain (outside the CDR3, taken from reference TRBV5-1 and TRBJ2-2): KAGVTQTPRYLIKTRGQQVTLSCSPISGHRSVSWYQQTPGQGLQFLFEYFSETQRNKGNFPGRFSGRQFSNSRSEMNVSTLELGDSALYLCASSWVATNTGELFFGEGSRLTVL.

The chain uses TRBV6-5 and TRBJ1-3; D gene ambiguous. Looked up from germline, CDR1 is MNHEY and CDR2 is SVGAGI. CDR3 length: 14 amino acids. The V and J ends lost 8 bases and 0 bases respectively, with 11 bases between them. CDR3 sequence (DNA): TGTGCCAGCTTTGCGTCGAGCTCTGGAAACACCATATATTTT. Amino acid sequence: CASFASSSGNTIYF.

The chain uses TRBV6-5 and TRBJ2-1; 7 nucleotides match TRBD1. The CDR3 contains 13 residues. In germline, CDR1 is MNHEY, CDR2 SVGAGI. V was pared by 6 bases and J by 9 bases, with 8 bases of the junction left unmatched. The CDR3 bases are TGTGCCAGCAGCCCCCGGCCAGGGGGTGAGCAGTTCTTC. This encodes CASSPRPGGEQFF.

Only one count was recorded for this clone. The chain couples TRBV27 to TRBJ1-6; D is ambiguous. The V gene's germline CDR1 is MNHEY and CDR2 SMNVEV (reference sequence). The CDR3 is 15 residues long. Trimming took 6 bases from V and 6 from J, leaving 15 bases between them. CDR3 sequence (DNA): TGTGCCAGCAGCTTCAGTCCCACTACTAATTCACCCCTCCACTTT. Protein product: CASSFSPTTNSPLHF.

The rearrangement uses TRBV5-4 and TRBJ2-2, with D uncertain. The CDR3 spans 15 residues. Germline V CDR1 and CDR2: SGHNT, YYREEE (reference sequence). Trimming took 0 bases from V and 1 from J, leaving 7 bases between them. The CDR3 DNA reads as TGTGCCAGCAGCTTGGGACACGTGAACACCGGGGAGCTGTTTTTT. This encodes CASSLGHVNTGELFF.

The J gene is TRBJ2-1, the V gene TRBV12-3 or TRBV12-4; possible D gene TRBD2, 7 bases. The ends were cut back, 4 bases at V and 12 bases at J, with 10 bases in the middle. CDR3 length equals 11 residues. CDR3 coding DNA: TGTGCCAGCAGTTCGGGGGGCAGGCAGTTCTTC. Encoded protein: CASSSGGRQFF.

This chain uses TRBV7-2 with TRBJ1-2, with D possibly matching TRBD1 (5 bases). The CDR3 length is 14 residues. Per germline, CDR1 SGHTA and CDR2 FQGNSA. The V and J ends lost 5 bases and 1 base respectively, with 11 bases between them. This chain's CDR3 is CASSRGRYNYGYTF. CDR3 bases: TGTGCCAGCAGCCGGGGACGATATAACTATGGCTACACCTTC.

The chain couples TRBV6-5 to TRBJ1-6; D perhaps matches TRBD1 (6 bases). This CDR3 contains 14 residues. The V end lost 5 bases, the J end lost 14 bases, and 19 bases lay between the germline ends. Germline CDR1 MNHEY, CDR2 SVGAGI. CDR3 region: CASSRYREGGTLHF. DNA for the CDR3: TGTGCCAGCAGTCGCTATCGGGAAGGGGGGACCCTCCACTTT.

The rearrangement links TRBV27 to TRBJ2-2; 8 positions match TRBD2. The CDR3 has 15 amino acids. Unmatched junction bases numbered 7, after V lost 4 bases and J lost 6 bases. CDR1 is MNHEY, CDR2 SMNVEV, per germline (reference sequence). The CDR3 region is CASSSAGVESGELFF. CDR3 DNA: TGTGCCAGCAGTTCAGCGGGAGTGGAGTCCGGGGAGCTGTTTTTT.

The chain links TRBV5-5 to TRBJ2-2; perhaps D is TRBD1 or TRBD2 (5 bases each). The CDR3 is 15 amino acids. Germline CDR1 is SGHKS and CDR2 is YYEKEE (reference sequence). The V end lost 6 bases, the J end lost 6 bases, and 18 bases lay between the germline ends. In DNA form, the CDR3 reads TGTGCCAGCACCCGGGGAAGCCGGGGCCCCGGGGAGCTGTTTTTT. Encoded protein: CASTRGSRGPGELFF. Full variable domain (rest looked up from reference TRBV5-5 and TRBJ2-2): DAGVTQSPTHLIKTRGQQVTLRCSPISGHKSVSWYQQVLGQGPQFIFQYYEKEERGRGNFPDRFSARQFPNYSSELNVNALLLGDSALYLCASTRGSRGPGELFFGEGSRLTVL.

The rearrangement links TRBV27 to TRBJ1-5; 11 nucleotides match TRBD1. Germline V gene sequence: CDR1 MNHEY, CDR2 SMNVEV (reference sequence). Losses at the gene ends were 3 bases for V and 4 bases for J; bases not matched to a gene: 2. The CDR3 runs 15 residues. CDR3: CASSFGQGANQPQHF. CDR3 nucleotides: TGTGCCAGCAGTTTCGGACAGGGGGCTAATCAGCCCCAGCATTTT.

This rearrangement joins TRBV5-4 to TRBJ1-6; 9 bases line up with TRBD1. Germline-derived CDR1 and CDR2 are SGHNT and YYREEE (reference sequence). The CDR3 length is 15 residues. V lost 3 bases, J lost 9 bases, and 7 bases stayed unmatched. The CDR3 region is CASSSTTGGTSPLHF. CDR3 sequence (DNA): TGTGCCAGCAGCTCGACGACAGGGGGAACTTCACCCCTCCACTTT. Based on the CDR3 plus reference TRBV5-4 and TRBJ1-6, the full variable domain is ETGVTQSPTHLIKTRGQQVTLRCSSQSGHNTVSWYQQALGQGPQFIFQYYREEENGRGNFPPRFSGLQFPNYSSELNVNALELDDSALYLCASSSTTGGTSPLHFGNGTRLTVT.

This clone showed up just once. The gene calls are TRBV3-1 (or the pseudogene TRBV3-2) and TRBJ1-3; D gene uncertain. Germline-derived CDR1 and CDR2 are LGHDT and YNNKEL (reference sequence). Trimming removed 2 bases at V and 0 bases at J, with 17 bases between. This CDR3 is built from 18 residues. CDR3 region: CASSQKPPQTPSGNTIYF. The CDR3 nucleotides read TGTGCCAGCAGCCAAAAACCCCCACAGACTCCCTCTGGAAACACCATATATTTT.

This chain connects TRBV2 to TRBJ2-1; D is possibly TRBD1 (5 bases). This CDR3 contains 15 residues. The germline gives CDR1 SNHLY, CDR2 FYNNEI. Trimming pared 4 bases from V and 8 bases from J, leaving 18 bases between. CDR3 coding DNA: TGTGCCAGCAGTGGGGGCACGGTAGGCTGGGATGAGCAGTTCTTC. Encoded protein: CASSGGTVGWDEQFF.

The gene calls are TRBV10-1 and TRBJ2-2; 7 bases match TRBD2. Germline CDR1 and CDR2: WNHNN and SYGVQD (reference sequence). CDR3 size: 14 residues. Germline trimming cut 5 bases from V and 1 base from J; bases unmatched to any gene: 1. This chain's CDR3 is CASSIAGNTGELFF. The CDR3, as DNA: TGCGCCAGCAGTATAGCGGGGAACACCGGGGAGCTGTTTTTT.

The rearrangement uses TRBV11-2 and TRBJ1-2, with a possible D match to TRBD1 (6 bases). Germline CDR1 and CDR2: SGHAT and FQNNGV. The V gene lost 5 bases and the J gene lost 4 bases, with 14 bases spanning the gap. CDR3 size: 14 residues. The CDR3 DNA reads TGTGCCAGCAGCCCGTTGACAGGCATCTATGGCTACACCTTC. Its translation is CASSPLTGIYGYTF. Together with reference TRBV11-2 and TRBJ1-2, the CDR3 gives the full variable domain: EAGVAQSPRYKIIEKRQSVAFWCNPISGHATLYWYQQILGQGPKLLIQFQNNGVVDDSQLPKDRFSAERLKGVDSTLKIQPAKLEDSAVYLCASSPLTGIYGYTFGSGTRLTVV.

The chain links TRBV7-9 to TRBJ2-2; 11 positions agree with TRBD2. The CDR3 has 19 residues. The V and J ends lost 5 bases and 0 bases, in that order; junction bases with no gene match: 11. From germline, CDR1 is SEHNR and CDR2 FQNEAQ (reference sequence). CDR3 DNA: TGTGCCAGCAGCGACACGGGACTAGCGGAGCTGGCGAACACCGGGGAGCTGTTTTTT. Translation: CASSDTGLAELANTGELFF.

The gene calls are TRBV28 and TRBJ1-4; 10 bases fit TRBD1. The J segment lost 8 bases and the V segment lost 5 bases, leaving 8 bases of the junction unmatched. CDR3 length equals 15 residues. Germline assignment: CDR1 MDHEN and CDR2 SYDVKM. The CDR3 coding sequence is TGTGCCAGCAGTCTTCAGACAGGGGGCGCCGAAAAACTGTTTTTT. Translation gives CASSLQTGGAEKLFF.

This chain joins TRBV4-1 and TRBJ2-7; 9 positions match TRBD2. Germline lookup yields CDR1 MGHRA and CDR2 YSYEKL. The V gene end was trimmed by 5 bases and the J gene end by 0 bases; junction bases not matched to a gene: 11. The CDR3 spans 17 residues. CDR3: CASSYRPRTSASYEQYF. The DNA of the CDR3 is TGCGCCAGCAGCTACCGCCCCCGGACTAGCGCCTCCTACGAGCAGTACTTC.

The genes are TRBV19 and TRBJ1-6, with a possible D match to TRBD1 (6 bases). V gave up 8 bases and J gave up 2 bases, with 13 bases separating them. CDR1 and CDR2 from the germline V gene are LNHDA and SQIVND (reference sequence). The CDR3 is 15 amino acids. The CDR3 spells CASRSRDTYNSPLHF. The DNA for the CDR3 is TGTGCCAGTCGGAGCCGGGACACCTATAATTCACCCCTCCACTTT.

V and J are TRBV2 and TRBJ2-1; 10 bases are shared with TRBD2. The ends lost 7 bases at V and 0 bases at J; junction bases unmatched: 6. This CDR3 has 16 residues. The germline CDR1 and CDR2 sequences are SNHLY and FYNNEI. The CDR3 nucleotides read TGTGCCAGCACCCCTAGCGGGGGTGTCTCCTACAATGAGCAGTTCTTC. It yields the protein CASTPSGGVSYNEQFF.